The rows below give T cell receptor beta chains drawn from one sample of a study of T cell changes during pregnancy in multiple sclerosis. Assay: immunoSEQ multiplex PCR; the TCRdb copy retains only in-frame clones and omits some. The table has 42,000 or so clones, 85% to 95% seen once. Source: CD4+ T cells from peripheral blood mononuclear cells, taken after pregnancy. Receptor source: a female donor with multiple sclerosis, enrolled in a pregnancy study. Both conserved end residues are trimmed from each CDR3.

CDR3 length	V gene	J gene	CDR3 protein
13	TRBV4-1	TRBJ2-2	ASSQGLAGTGELF
15	TRBV4-2	TRBJ2-7	ASSPRPLTSGNDEQY
11	TRBV6-5	TRBJ1-4	ASRPGANEKLF
11	TRBV7-3	TRBJ2-5	ASSLTGLETQY
13	TRBV6-1	TRBJ2-7	ASSGLAGGSYEQY
12	TRBV7-9	TRBJ1-5	ASSLGQGGQPQH
16	TRBV2	TRBJ2-3	ASSSGLAGGNRGDTQY
12	TRBV23-1	TRBJ2-5	ASSRAGEDETQY
12	TRBV6-1	TRBJ1-5	ASSGVEFHQPQH
13	TRBV18	TRBJ1-2	ASSPLGQANYGYT
15	TRBV16	TRBJ1-4	ASSQPGKVATNEKLF
11	TRBV2	TRBJ1-1	ASRTGGGTEAF
13	TRBV15	TRBJ1-4	ATSRTTGYNEKLF
11	TRBV10-3	TRBJ1-4	ASQGAGNEKLF
15	TRBV4-2	TRBJ2-7	ASSQEIRTGLSYEQY
11	TRBV7-9	TRBJ1-3	ASRSGAGNTIY
10	TRBV5-1	TRBJ2-1	ASTGGVNEQF
11	TRBV10-3	TRBJ2-1	AIMGGGYNEQF
13	TRBV7-9	TRBJ1-1	ASSITSGPDTEAF
11	TRBV29-1	TRBJ2-2	SVDRGSTGELF
13	TRBV15	TRBJ1-6	ATSRDPGYNSPLH
13	TRBV2	TRBJ2-3	ASGRGGRSTDTQY
14	TRBV18	TRBJ2-1	ASSPNSGLRYNEQF
13	TRBV6-1	TRBJ1-5	ASSENTGWNQPQH
12	TRBV18	TRBJ1-2	ASSPRGSGDGYT
14	TRBV7-2	TRBJ2-7	ASSLSRTSGAYEQY
9	TRBV2	TRBJ1-2	AGGGDYGYT
14	TRBV19	TRBJ1-6	ASRIGEGSYNSPLH
12	TRBV5-6	TRBJ1-3	ASSLGTPGNTIY
14	TRBV7-9	TRBJ1-6	ASSLPTATYNSPLH
13	TRBV5-4	TRBJ2-5	ASSLIDRGGETQY
13	TRBV19	TRBJ1-5	ASSIVYQINQPQH
13	TRBV5-1	TRBJ2-7	ASSFSRAGGDEQY
11	TRBV11-2	TRBJ1-2	ASSLPGAVGYT
14	TRBV4-1	TRBJ1-5	ASSQGRGRSNQPQH
14	TRBV9	TRBJ1-1	ASSRTGTGDGTEAF
14	TRBV11-2	TRBJ2-5	ASSHVLGGAQETQY
11	TRBV6-1	TRBJ1-1	ASSSTANTEAF
14	TRBV25-1	TRBJ2-5	ASSELTSGAQETQY
14	TRBV7-9	TRBJ2-2	ASSPRTAPNTGELF
10	TRBV5-1	TRBJ2-3	ASSFNSDTQY
12	TRBV7-9	TRBJ2-1	ASRQTSSYNEQF
12	TRBV2	TRBJ2-3	ASSSGAFTDTQY
12	TRBV5-1	TRBJ2-5	ASSLVTLGETQY
12	TRBV5-1	TRBJ1-2	ASSSSDMVSGYT
13	TRBV29-1	TRBJ2-3	SVDSLAGVGDTQY
17	TRBV7-2	TRBJ1-4	ASSIGTGVWGATNEKLF
11	TRBV29-1	TRBJ1-2	SVKRLLDYGYT
15	TRBV5-1	TRBJ2-1	ASSPNLGGSSYNEQF
11	TRBV21-1	TRBJ2-1	ASSKEPGQGKF